A single sample is the source of the 5 T cell receptor beta chains below, sequenced in a study of T cells in Graves' hyperthyroidism and ophthalmopathy (dated by TCRdb to between 2018 and 2021). Library method: multiplex PCR. Sequencing used an Illumina HiSeq 2000. TCR beta CDR3 regions were amplified from RNA transcripts. The TCR CDR3 was subjected to a first round of RT-PCR using the HTBI primer set and the Qiagen OneStep RT-PCR kit. Using fastp trimming at Q25 and MiXCR clonotype assembly, TCRdb reanalyzed the public sequencing data and kept in-frame beta chains. Rows are combined by CDR3 protein, so each entry shows the most common genes and DNA. This sample has hundreds of thousands of distinct CDR3 sequences in its table, and 13% to 15% of those were observed once. Clones ranked in the top ten supply around an eighth of the sample. The material sequenced was blood. The receptors here all came from a woman aged 50 to 60 with Graves' ophthalmopathy.

The table lists this clonotype with a few counts. A read error may be the cause here, since a much bigger clone is one base away. V usage is TRBV28 and J usage is TRBJ2-5, with 7 bases matching TRBD2. Germline CDR1 is MDHEN and CDR2 is SYDVKM. This CDR3 region has 16 residues. Written as DNA, the CDR3 is TGTGCCGGCAGTTCCCCCTCCGGCGGGGGAATGGAGACCCAGTACTTC. This sequence encodes CAGSSPSGGGMETQYF.

The V gene is TRBV19, the J gene TRBJ2-7; 11 positions match TRBD2. The V gene end was trimmed by 4 bases and the J gene end by 5 bases; junction bases not matched to a gene: 7. Germline CDR1 is LNHDA and CDR2 is SQIVND (reference sequence). The CDR3 runs 15 residues. CDR3 sequence reads: CASSTVLAGVNEQYF. For the CDR3, the DNA is TGTGCCAGTAGTACGGTACTAGCGGGAGTCAACGAGCAGTACTTC.

This clonotype occurred many times. The V gene is TRBV28, the J gene TRBJ2-1; no clear D. The CDR3 runs to 12 residues. V shed 5 bases and J shed 5 bases, with 7 bases lying between them. Per germline, CDR1 MDHEN and CDR2 SYDVKM. The chain's CDR3 is CASSGRNNEQFF. In nucleotides, the CDR3 is TGTGCCAGCAGTGGCCGGAACAATGAGCAGTTCTTC. The variable domain in full, with the rest retrieved from reference TRBV28 and TRBJ2-1, is DVKVTQSSRYLVKRTGEKVFLECVQDMDHENMFWYRQDPGLGLRLIYFSYDVKMKEKGDIPEGYSVSREKKERFSLILESASTNQTSMYLCASSGRNNEQFFGPGTRLTVL.

This clonotype was observed many times. The V and J genes are TRBV10-3 and TRBJ2-5, with 7 bases that match TRBD2. CDR1 ENHRY and CDR2 SYGVKD come from the germline V gene. Trimming at V came to 10 bases and at J to 3 bases, leaving 5 bases not matched to a gene. CDR3 length equals 12 residues. The CDR3 sequence is CATGLAEETQYF. The CDR3 DNA reads as TGTGCCACGGGGCTAGCGGAAGAGACCCAGTACTTC.

With regard to this clonotype: A much larger clone differs from this one at a single base, so this may be a read error. The gene calls are TRBV29-1 and TRBJ1-1, with D possibly matching TRBD1 (5 bases). The CDR3 sequence is 11 residues long. CDR1 and CDR2 from the germline V gene are SQVTM and ANQGSEA. The CDR3 bases are TGCAGCGGGGGACGGAACACTAAAGCTTTCTTT. Translation gives CSGGRNTKAFF.